One sample yielded the 21 T cell receptor beta chains listed below, sequenced in a study of spatial heterogeneity in lung cancer. TCRdb re-analysed the 5' RACE reads in MiXCR, keeping a single row per CDR3 protein. Here the sample spans about 85,000 distinct CDR3 sequences, approximately 20% being singletons. As to time point: sample taken at primary tumor resection. Researchers sequenced whole RNA taken from tumor, nontumor lung or frozen PBMC without sorting. The specimen comprised PBMCs, sampled at surgery. The receptors originated from a male donor with early-stage non-small cell lung cancer.

V gene TRBV20-1 combines with J gene TRBJ2-3; 8 bases fit TRBD1. From germline, CDR1 is DFQATT and CDR2 SNEGSKA (reference sequence). There are 15 residues in the CDR3. J lost 2 bases, V lost 6 bases, and 10 bases had no gene match. The CDR3 DNA is TGCAGTGCCCGCAATCAGGGGGCGTACACAGATACGCAGTATTTT. Translating gives CSARNQGAYTDTQYF.

This clonotype has just a few counts. The J gene is TRBJ2-7, the V gene TRBV10-3, with TRBD1 as a possible D gene (7 bases). V gave up 2 bases and J gave up 4 bases, with 24 bases separating them. CDR1 ENHRY and CDR2 SYGVKD come from the germline V gene. The CDR3 is 18 residues long. CDR3 sequence: CAISEPRQGPLGGYEQYF. DNA of the CDR3: TGTGCCATCAGTGAGCCCCGACAGGGTCCTTTGGGGGGTTACGAGCAGTACTTC.

In DNA, the CDR3 is TGTGCCAGCAGCCCCCAGGGTGAGGGGGCAGGGTATGGCTACACCTTC. Amino acid sequence: CASSPQGEGAGYGYTF. The chain recombines TRBV7-9 with TRBJ1-2; TRBD1 matches 7 bases. This CDR3 has 16 amino acids. The V segment lost 5 bases and the J segment 5 bases; nucleotides outside the gene matches: 14. Looked up from germline, CDR1 is SEHNR and CDR2 is FQNEAQ (reference sequence).

For the CDR3, the DNA is TGCAGTGCTAGTTCCGGGGGGACCCAGTACTTC. Protein sequence: CSASSGGTQYF. V gene TRBV20-1 combines with J gene TRBJ2-5; maybe TRBD2 (6 bases). The V gene's germline CDR1 is DFQATT and CDR2 SNEGSKA (reference sequence). V lost 3 bases, J lost 7 bases, and 9 bases lay in between. The CDR3 runs to 11 residues.

A single count supports this clonotype. V gene TRBV6-1 combines with J gene TRBJ2-7, with 8 positions matching TRBD1. V lost 6 bases to trimming and J lost 7 bases; unmatched junction nucleotides: 11. CDR3 length equals 14 residues. The germline CDR1 and CDR2 sequences are MNHNS and SASEGT. Here the CDR3 DNA reads TGTGCCAGCAGGGTGGACAGGGTCCTGGTAGAGCAGTACTTC. Translated, it gives CASRVDRVLVEQYF.

This clonotype was detected a few times. The V and J genes are TRBV12-3 or TRBV12-4 and TRBJ1-5, with 7 bases identical to TRBD1. Unmatched junction bases numbered 0, after V lost 3 bases and J lost 1 base. The CDR3 loop spans 14 amino acids. The CDR3 nucleotides are TGTGCCAGCAGTTTGGGACAGAGCAATCAGCCCCAGCATTTT. Protein sequence: CASSLGQSNQPQHF.

The rearrangement joins TRBV28 to TRBJ2-3, with D uncertain. Trimming took off 9 bases at V and 4 bases at J, with 17 bases between the two ends. In germline, CDR1 is MDHEN, CDR2 SYDVKM. There are 14 residues in the CDR3. In DNA, the CDR3 is TGTGCCAGTCTCAAGGGAAATTTTGCAGATACGCAGTATTTT. It specifies CASLKGNFADTQYF.

This clonotype was observed a few times. This chain links TRBV29-1 with TRBJ2-3; 9 bases map to TRBD2. Germline CDR1 and CDR2: SQVTM and ANQGSEA. CDR3 size: 16 residues. V gave up 5 bases and J gave up 0 bases; unmatched junction bases: 9. The CDR3 reads CSVWGGTSISTDTQYF. Written as DNA, the CDR3 is TGCAGCGTTTGGGGAGGGACTAGCATAAGCACAGATACGCAGTATTTT.

The J gene is TRBJ2-5, the V gene TRBV28; 7 positions agree with TRBD2. This CDR3 has 15 residues. V was clipped by 7 bases and J by 2 bases; unmatched bases: 10. Germline V gene lookup returns CDR1 MDHEN and CDR2 SYDVKM. The CDR3 protein is CASTQPLGGQETQYF. Here the CDR3 DNA reads TGTGCCAGCACTCAACCGCTCGGGGGGCAAGAGACCCAGTACTTC.

This sequence joins TRBV7-2 and TRBJ2-3, with a possible D match to TRBD2 (6 bases). CDR3 length: 14 amino acids. The germline V gene encodes CDR1 SGHTA and CDR2 FQGNSA. Trimming pared 1 base from V and 5 bases from J, leaving 10 bases between. The CDR3 spells CASSLGRGGDTQYF. CDR3 DNA sequence: TGTGCCAGCAGCTTAGGGAGGGGAGGAGATACGCAGTATTTT.

This clonotype was found a few times. The J gene is TRBJ1-4, the V gene TRBV7-2; tentative D call: TRBD1 (5 bases). In germline, CDR1 is SGHTA, CDR2 FQGNSA. Trimming took 5 bases from V and 0 from J, leaving 13 bases between them. The CDR3 totals 16 residues. CDR3 sequence: CASSPGGPTTNEKLFF. DNA for the CDR3: TGTGCCAGCAGCCCCGGGGGACCGACAACTAATGAAAAACTGTTTTTT.

The table lists this clonotype with a few counts. The chain uses TRBV28 and TRBJ2-1; D remains ambiguous. Germline values: CDR1 MDHEN, CDR2 SYDVKM. CDR3 size: 15 residues. V gave up 6 bases and J gave up 3 bases, with 15 bases separating them. Written as DNA, the CDR3 is TGTGCCAGCAGCCCCGGACGGTCCCGCTACAATGAGCAGTTCTTC. Translated: CASSPGRSRYNEQFF.

The chain combines TRBV12-3 or TRBV12-4 with TRBJ1-1; D is uncertain. The CDR3 runs to 12 residues. V lost 3 bases and J lost 3, with 5 bases in between. For the CDR3, the DNA is TGTGCCAGCAGTTTTCAGGACACTGAAGCTTTCTTT. This encodes CASSFQDTEAFF.

The rearrangement links TRBV20-1 to TRBJ2-7, with 8 bases lining up with TRBD2. CDR1 is DFQATT and CDR2 is SNEGSKA in the germline V gene (reference sequence). The CDR3 contains 14 residues. V lost 5 bases to trimming and J lost 0 bases; unmatched junction nucleotides: 6. The CDR3 is CSALGGASSYEQYF. DNA for the CDR3: TGCAGTGCTCTCGGGGGGGCCAGCTCCTACGAGCAGTACTTC.

This chain uses TRBV6-5 with TRBJ2-5; D is perhaps TRBD1 or TRBD2 (6 bases each). Germline CDR1 is MNHEY and CDR2 is SVGAGI. The CDR3 consists of 13 residues. The CDR3 region has the DNA TGTGCTCTTGGAGGGGGAGATCAAGAGACCCAGTACTTC. The encoded protein is CALGGGDQETQYF.

This chain uses TRBV3-1 with TRBJ1-2; D remains ambiguous. The CDR3 runs to 15 residues. V was pared by 0 bases and J by 7 bases, with 15 bases between. CDR1 is LGHDT, CDR2 YNNKEL, per germline (reference sequence). DNA for the CDR3: TGTGCCAGCAGCCAAGATGGTGCGACTTTCACTGGCTACACCTTC. Its protein is CASSQDGATFTGYTF.

The V and J genes are TRBV30 and TRBJ2-5; 10 bases match TRBD1. V lost 4 bases, J lost 5 bases, and 4 bases stayed unmatched. CDR3 length equals 13 residues. Germline V CDR1 and CDR2: GTSNPN, SVGIG (reference sequence). Here the CDR3 reads CAWTTGGAETQYF. The CDR3 nucleotides are TGTGCCTGGACGACAGGGGGCGCGGAGACCCAGTACTTC.

At least ten counts were recorded for this clonotype. This rearrangement joins TRBV7-6 to TRBJ2-7, with TRBD1 matching over 8 bases. Per the germline V gene, CDR1 is SGHVS and CDR2 is FNYEAQ. The CDR3 is made up of 13 amino acids. Germline trimming cut 5 bases from V and 7 bases from J; bases unmatched to any gene: 7. CDR3 region: CASSPGQGWEQYF. The CDR3 coding sequence is TGTGCCAGCAGCCCCGGACAGGGTTGGGAGCAGTACTTC.

The genes are TRBV28 and TRBJ1-5; 11 nucleotides agree with TRBD1. V dropped 6 bases and J dropped 5; count of bases not matched to a gene: 6. The CDR3 length is 15 residues. Looked up from germline, CDR1 is MDHEN and CDR2 is SYDVKM. CDR3 DNA sequence: TGTGCCAGCAGATCGGACAGGGGGCAGTATCAGCCCCAGCATTTT. This translates into CASRSDRGQYQPQHF.

This clonotype is medium-sized by share. The chain couples TRBV7-6 to TRBJ2-3; D is uncertain. The germline V and J ends were trimmed by 2 bases and 0 bases, with 21 bases remaining between them. This CDR3 comprises 19 residues. Looked up from germline, CDR1 is SGHVS and CDR2 is FNYEAQ. The CDR3 sequence is CASSLLSRRTISSTDTQYF. CDR3 coding DNA: TGTGCCAGCAGCTTATTGTCGCGCCGGACCATTTCTAGCACAGATACGCAGTATTTT.

A few counts support this clonotype. The chain couples TRBV27 to TRBJ2-3; weak D call: TRBD2 (5 bases). From germline, CDR1 is MNHEY and CDR2 SMNVEV (reference sequence). This CDR3 is built from 11 residues. Trimming removed 8 bases from V and 5 bases from J, with 8 bases in between. The CDR3 sequence is CASLLGDTQYF. In DNA, the CDR3 is TGTGCCAGCCTACTAGGAGATACGCAGTATTTT.